The rows below give T cell receptor beta chains drawn from one sample of a study of early T cells in non-severe SARS-CoV-2 infection. TCRdb reprocessed the 5' RACE reads via MiXCR and lists one record per CDR3 protein. Of approximately 71,000 distinct CDR3 sequences listed, less than 15% were seen once; the top ten hold about 4.2%. Source material: whole blood. The receptor set was obtained from an adult who was a healthcare worker with PCR-confirmed SARS-CoV-2 infection or an uninfected control (not recorded which). Each CDR3 is given with its conserved first and last residue. D genes are given only for firm matches. Expanded clones are given a class, and other clones once, few, many or no size at all.

V gene,clone size,J gene,D gene,CDR3 protein,CDR3 DNA
TRBV30,few,TRBJ2-7,TRBD2,CAWNPGTSSYEQYF,TGTGCCTGGAATCCCGGGACTAGCTCCTACGAGCAGTACTTC
TRBV10-3,-,TRBJ2-5,-,CAIGPDQETQYF,TGTGCCATCGGGCCGGACCAAGAGACCCAGTACTTC
TRBV10-1,few,TRBJ1-1,-,CASSGANTEAFF,TGCGCCAGCAGTGGAGCGAACACTGAAGCTTTCTTT
TRBV29-1,few,TRBJ2-1,TRBD1,CSVPQPGGRDEQFF,TGCAGCGTTCCACAACCAGGGGGACGCGATGAGCAGTTCTTC
TRBV7-9,many,TRBJ2-6,-,CASSFEDRSGANVLTF,TGTGCCAGCAGCTTCGAGGACCGGTCTGGGGCCAACGTCCTGACTTTC
TRBV11-2,-,TRBJ1-6,TRBD1,CASSLDGTDRNSPLHF,TGTGCCAGCAGCTTAGACGGGACAGACAGAAATTCACCCCTCCACTTT
TRBV7-9,-,TRBJ2-2,TRBD1,CASSLTGDHTGELFF,TGTGCCAGCAGCTTAACAGGGGATCACACCGGGGAGCTGTTTTTT
TRBV6-2/TRBV6-3,few,TRBJ2-1,TRBD2,CASTQTSVIGNEQFF,TGTGCCAGCACCCAGACTAGCGTCATAGGTAATGAGCAGTTCTTC
TRBV7-2,few,TRBJ2-1,-,CASSSGLYNEQFF,TGTGCCAGCAGCTCTGGACTGTACAATGAGCAGTTCTTC
TRBV29-1,many,TRBJ2-5,-,CSVRDVEQYF,TGCAGCGTTAGGGACGTGGAGCAGTACTTC
TRBV27,few,TRBJ2-4,-,CASSPKTGLAKNIQYF,TGTGCCAGCAGTCCTAAGACCGGTCTAGCCAAAAACATTCAGTACTTC
TRBV7-3,many,TRBJ2-1,-,CASSSVWTDNEQFF,TGTGCCAGCAGCTCAGTTTGGACAGACAATGAGCAGTTCTTC
TRBV10-3,many,TRBJ1-5,TRBD1,CAIRDRGQPQHF,TGTGCCATCAGGGACAGGGGGCAGCCCCAGCATTTT
TRBV30,-,TRBJ2-7,-,CAWGRAHEQYF,TGTGCCTGGGGCAGGGCCCACGAGCAGTACTTC
TRBV5-1,many,TRBJ2-7,-,CASSLDGRGGILAYEQYF,TGCGCCAGCAGCTTGGATGGCAGGGGTGGGATTTTGGCCTACGAGCAGTACTTC
TRBV11-3,-,TRBJ2-2,TRBD2,CASTGGGHTGELFF,TGTGCCAGCACCGGGGGGGGGCACACCGGGGAGCTGTTTTTT